This TCR beta chain was recovered during a study of blood T cells in healthy people across ages. The study, taken as a whole, reports: TCR beta diversity was tightly associated with the proportion of naive T cells.

With regard to this clonotype: Its specificity is unknown.

The second PCR ran roughly 6 to 11 cycles with a sample-barcoded 5' primer and J-beta primers. TCRdb re-derived calls from the 5' RACE reads in MiXCR, one entry per CDR3 protein. The data show under 1,000,000 distinct CDR3 sequences, with under 40% seen just once and approximately 13% held by the top ten. The V gene lost 3 bases and the J gene lost 11 bases, with 25 bases spanning the gap. The germline gives CDR1 SGHAT, CDR2 FQNNGV. The CDR3 totals 16 residues. What was sequenced was blood. The J gene is TRBJ2-5, the V gene TRBV11-2; possible D gene TRBD2, 7 bases. The sequence was obtained from a man in his late teens or twenties in good health. CDR3 amino acids: CASSFTRDPGGNEQYF. The DNA of the CDR3 is TGTGCCAGCAGCTTCACCCGGGACCCGGGGGGCAATGAGCAGTACTTC.